This T cell receptor beta chain was identified in a study of molecular identifiers for immune sequencing clone quantification. One entry per CDR3 protein, called by TCRdb with MiXCR from the PCR reads. Of 300,000 to 400,000 distinct CDR3 sequences in the sample, 20% to 25% were seen once. As regards this clonotype: A clone one base away is much larger, so this may be a read error.

Germline V gene data show CDR1 as MDHEN and CDR2 as SYDVKM. CDR3 length: 15 residues. The chain uses TRBV28 and TRBJ2-3; possible D gene TRBD2, 5 bases. The specimen sequenced was naive CD8+ T cells from blood, with Jurkat cell RNA spiked in. The subset denotes: FACS-sorted CD8+CD4-CCR7+CD45RA+ naive T cells. This clonotype originated in a human donor in good health. Some libraries in this study had Jurkat cell RNA spiked in. The CDR3 DNA reads TGTGCCTGCAGTTTATCGGTAGCGCGCACAGATACGCAGTATTTT. Its translation is CACSLSVARTDTQYF. Based on the CDR3 plus reference TRBV28 and TRBJ2-3, the full variable domain is DVKVTQSSRYLVKRTGEKVFLECVQDMDHENMFWYRQDPGLGLRLIYFSYDVKMKEKGDIPEGYSVSREKKERFSLILESASTNQTSMYLCACSLSVARTDTQYFGPGTRLTVL.